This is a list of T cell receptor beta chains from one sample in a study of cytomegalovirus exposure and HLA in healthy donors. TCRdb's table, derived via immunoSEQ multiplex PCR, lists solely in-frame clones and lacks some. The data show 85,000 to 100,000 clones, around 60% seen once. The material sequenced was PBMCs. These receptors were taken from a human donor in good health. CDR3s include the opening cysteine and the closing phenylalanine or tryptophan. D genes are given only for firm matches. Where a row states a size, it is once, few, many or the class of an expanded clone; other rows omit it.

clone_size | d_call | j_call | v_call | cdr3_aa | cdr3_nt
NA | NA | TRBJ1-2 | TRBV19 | CASSLRGAPNYGYTF | TGTGCCAGTAGTCTTCGGGGGGCGCCTAACTATGGCTACACCTTC
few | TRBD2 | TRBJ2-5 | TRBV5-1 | CASSQVPSGGETQYF | TGCGCCAGCAGCCAAGTCCCCAGCGGGGGAGAGACCCAGTACTTC
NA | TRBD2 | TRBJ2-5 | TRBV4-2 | CASSRGTSGTQYF | TGTGCCAGCAGCCGCGGGACTAGCGGGACCCAGTACTTC
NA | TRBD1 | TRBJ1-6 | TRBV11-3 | CASSPGTGPYSPLHF | TGTGCCAGCAGCCCAGGGACAGGCCCCTATTCACCCCTCCACTTT
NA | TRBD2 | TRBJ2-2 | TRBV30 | CACTIAGGPTGELFF | TGTGCCTGTACCATAGCGGGGGGGCCCACCGGGGAGCTGTTTTTT
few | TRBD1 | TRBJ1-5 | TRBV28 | CASSLTTGTNQPQHF | TGTGCCAGCAGTTTAACGACAGGGACAAATCAGCCCCAGCATTTT
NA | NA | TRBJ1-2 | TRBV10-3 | CAISESKTVYGYTF | TGTGCCATCAGTGAGTCCAAGACAGTCTATGGCTACACCTTC
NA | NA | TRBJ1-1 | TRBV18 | CANSPPQGNTEAFF | TGTGCCAACTCACCACCCCAGGGTAACACTGAAGCTTTCTTT
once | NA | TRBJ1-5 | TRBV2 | CASSDHRGNQPQHF | TGTGCCAGCAGTGATCACAGGGGCAATCAGCCCCAGCATTTT
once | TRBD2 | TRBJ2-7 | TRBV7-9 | CASSPRTSGTYEQYF | TGTGCCAGCAGCCCTAGGACTAGCGGTACCTACGAGCAGTACTTC
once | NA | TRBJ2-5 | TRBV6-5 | CASSYGSGGETQYF | TGTGCCAGCAGTTACGGTTCAGGGGGGGAGACCCAGTACTTC
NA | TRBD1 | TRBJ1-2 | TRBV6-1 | CASSYRDSYGYTF | TGTGCCAGTTCCTACCGGGACAGTTATGGCTACACCTTC
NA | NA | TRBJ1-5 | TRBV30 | CASAGGDDQPQHF | TGTGCCTCGGCTGGGGGGGACGATCAGCCCCAGCATTTT
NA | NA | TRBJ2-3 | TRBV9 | CASSVLSSDTQYF | TGTGCCAGCAGCGTATTGAGTTCAGATACGCAGTATTTT
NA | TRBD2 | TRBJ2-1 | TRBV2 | CASSEDRGGNYNEQFF | TGTGCCAGCAGTGAGGATCGCGGGGGGAATTACAATGAGCAGTTCTTC
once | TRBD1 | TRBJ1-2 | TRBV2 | CASSPMTGPYGYTF | TGTGCCAGCAGTCCTATGACAGGGCCTTATGGCTACACCTTC
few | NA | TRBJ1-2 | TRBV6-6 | CASSTLDTDYGYTF | TGTGCCAGCAGTACCCTCGACACTGACTATGGCTACACCTTC
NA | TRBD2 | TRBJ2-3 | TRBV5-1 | CASSHGTSGGLDTQYF | TGCGCCAGCAGCCATGGGACTAGCGGGGGTTTAGATACGCAGTATTTT
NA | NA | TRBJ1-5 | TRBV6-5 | CASNRLGVSTQHF | TGTGCCAGCAACAGGTTAGGTGTTTCAACCCAGCATTTT
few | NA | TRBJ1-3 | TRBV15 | CATSGGYGNTIYF | TGTGCCACCAGTGGGGGGTATGGAAACACCATATATTTT
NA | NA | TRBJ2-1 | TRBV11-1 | CASSLRPPYNEQFF | TGTGCCAGCAGCTTGCGGCCCCCCTACAATGAGCAGTTCTTC
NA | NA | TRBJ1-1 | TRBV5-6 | CASSAVTRNTEAFF | TGTGCCAGCAGCGCCGTGACAAGGAACACTGAAGCTTTCTTT
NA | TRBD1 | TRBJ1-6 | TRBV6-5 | CASSNRGSNSPLHF | TGTGCCAGCAGTAACAGGGGAAGTAATTCACCCCTCCACTTT
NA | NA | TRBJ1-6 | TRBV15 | CATSRAGGVINSPLHF | TGTGCCACCAGCAGAGCTGGAGGAGTAATTAATTCACCCCTCCACTTT
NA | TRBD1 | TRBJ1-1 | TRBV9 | CASSEGIDRASTEAFF | TGTGCCAGCAGCGAAGGTATAGACAGGGCCTCCACTGAAGCTTTCTTT
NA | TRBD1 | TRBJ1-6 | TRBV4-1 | CASSQGDRVGSPLHF | TGCGCCAGCAGCCAAGGGGACAGGGTGGGATCACCCCTCCACTTT
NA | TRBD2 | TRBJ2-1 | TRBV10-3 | CAISEQRGGSNEQFF | TGTGCCATCAGTGAACAGCGGGGGGGATCGAATGAGCAGTTCTTC
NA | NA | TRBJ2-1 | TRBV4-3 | CASSQYSSSSYNEQFF | TGCGCCAGCAGCCAATACTCGTCAAGCTCCTACAATGAGCAGTTCTTC
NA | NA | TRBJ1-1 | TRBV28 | CASSRSTEAFF | TGTGCCAGCAGCAGAAGCACTGAAGCTTTCTTT
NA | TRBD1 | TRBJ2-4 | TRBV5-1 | CASSLGTGGRNIQYF | TGCGCCAGCAGCTTGGGGACAGGGGGGAGGAACATTCAGTACTTC
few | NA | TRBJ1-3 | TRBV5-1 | CASSPGDPGNTIYF | TGCGCCAGCAGCCCGGGGGATCCTGGAAACACCATATATTTT
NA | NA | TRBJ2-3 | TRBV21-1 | CASSKVTGGGTDTQYF | TGTGCCAGCAGCAAAGTGACGGGGGGCGGCACAGATACGCAGTATTTT
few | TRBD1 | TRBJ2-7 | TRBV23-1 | CASSQSPEPRDSFYEQYF | TGCGCCAGCAGTCAATCGCCAGAACCCCGGGACAGTTTCTACGAGCAGTACTTC